The 21 T cell receptor beta chains in this list originate from one sample, sequenced in a study of shared clonotypes between healthy human individuals. Produced via immunoSEQ multiplex PCR; TCRdb's table is partial and in-frame only. The data contain roughly 720,000 clones, roughly 88% of them seen just once; the ten biggest clones take up about 33%. Source material: memory CD8+ T cells from PBMCs. The subset here: CD45RO+ cells pooled with CCR7-negative TemRA cells. These TCRs come from a man aged 18 to 30 in good health. Some clones in this sample may be carry-over from other donors' samples.

The V and J genes are TRBV28 and TRBJ2-7, with TRBD1 as a possible D gene (6 bases). In germline, CDR1 is MDHEN, CDR2 SYDVKM. The CDR3 contains 13 residues. The V end lost 6 bases, the J end lost 1 base, and 10 bases lay between the germline ends. In nucleotides, the CDR3 is TGTGCCAGCAGGCTAGGGGGTTCCTACGAGCAGTACTTC. Its translation: CASRLGGSYEQYF.

Worth noting for this clone: Additional DNA sequences in this sample encode the identical CDR3. This chain links TRBV6-1 with TRBJ2-7; 11 nucleotides match TRBD1. The CDR3 runs to 15 residues. V dropped 3 bases and J dropped 3; count of bases not matched to a gene: 4. Per germline, CDR1 MNHNS and CDR2 SASEGT. The CDR3 protein is CASSERDRGFYEQYF. In DNA form, the CDR3 reads TGTGCCAGCAGTGAGCGGGACAGGGGGTTCTACGAGCAGTACTTC.

This rearrangement joins TRBV7-8 to TRBJ1-1; TRBD1 is a possible D gene (6 bases). The V gene's germline CDR1 is SGHVS and CDR2 FQNEAQ. V was pared by 0 bases and J by 2 bases, with 10 bases between. The CDR3 is made up of 15 amino acids. The CDR3 protein is CASSLAPQGNTEAFF. In DNA form, the CDR3 reads TGTGCCAGCAGCTTAGCCCCACAGGGCAACACTGAAGCTTTCTTT.

V gene TRBV18 combines with J gene TRBJ1-1, with D perhaps TRBD1 (5 bases). Germline V CDR1 and CDR2: KGHSH, LQKENI. Between the trimmed V and J ends, which lost 6 bases and 4 bases, there was a span of 15 bases. CDR3 size: 14 residues. The CDR3, as DNA: TGTGCCAGCTCTCCCGGGACTTCGGGCACTGAAGCTTTCTTT. It translates to CASSPGTSGTEAFF.

This sequence joins TRBV5-1 and TRBJ1-1; 7 bases map to TRBD1. CDR3 length: 16 residues. J lost 2 bases, V lost 0 bases, and 7 bases had no gene match. Germline CDR1 reads SGHRS; CDR2 reads YFSETQ. The CDR3 sequence is CASSLGRGRGNTEAFF. Here the CDR3 DNA reads TGCGCCAGCAGCTTGGGGAGGGGGCGCGGAAACACTGAAGCTTTCTTT.

The rearrangement links TRBV19 to TRBJ2-5; 12 bases agree with TRBD1. This CDR3 is 16 amino acids long. J gave up 5 bases and V 5 bases, and 9 bases lay outside the gene matches. CDR1 LNHDA and CDR2 SQIVND come from the germline V gene (reference sequence). The CDR3 spells CASSVTGTGGAETQYF. The DNA for the CDR3 is TGTGCCAGTAGTGTGACCGGGACAGGGGGCGCGGAGACCCAGTACTTC.

The J gene is TRBJ1-1, the V gene TRBV7-8, with unresolved D. Trimming removed 5 bases at V and 1 base at J, with 26 bases between. Germline CDR1 and CDR2: SGHVS and FQNEAQ. CDR3 size: 19 residues. CDR3 protein: CASSLTHHGVTVRNTEAFF. The CDR3 coding sequence is TGTGCCAGCAGCCTTACCCATCATGGAGTCACAGTCAGGAACACTGAAGCTTTCTTT.

This chain uses TRBV5-1 with TRBJ1-5; D perhaps matches TRBD1 (5 bases). This CDR3 comprises 17 residues. The germline V and J ends were trimmed by 0 bases and 6 bases, with 19 bases remaining between them. Germline V gene data show CDR1 as SGHRS and CDR2 as YFSETQ. CDR3 nucleotide sequence: TGCGCCAGCAGCTTGGCTCCCCTTCGCGGGGGAGGTCAGCCCCAGCATTTT. It specifies CASSLAPLRGGGQPQHF.

This chain links TRBV7-3 with TRBJ2-1, with TRBD2 as a possible D gene (5 bases). The CDR3 length is 15 residues. Germline loops: CDR1 SGHTA, CDR2 FQGTGA. Deletions cut 2 bases from V and 0 bases from J, with 8 bases between. CDR3 in amino acids: CASSLRAGSYNEQFF. CDR3 bases: TGTGCCAGCAGCTTACGGGCGGGCTCCTACAATGAGCAGTTCTTC. The variable domain in full, completed from reference TRBV7-3 and TRBJ2-1, reads GAGVSQTPSNKVTEKGKYVELRCDPISGHTALYWYRQSLGQGPEFLIYFQGTGAADDSGLPNDRFFAVRPEGSVSTLKIQRTERGDSAVYLCASSLRAGSYNEQFFGPGTRLTVL.

V is TRBV6-6 and J is TRBJ2-1; 7 positions agree with TRBD1. Germline assignment: CDR1 MNHNY and CDR2 SVGAGI (reference sequence). Germline trimming cut 0 bases from V and 3 bases from J; bases unmatched to any gene: 2. The CDR3 contains 15 residues. The CDR3 DNA is TGTGCCAGCAGTTACTCGACAGGGTTCTACAATGAGCAGTTCTTC. Its translation: CASSYSTGFYNEQFF.

Many counts were recorded for this clone. The chain recombines TRBV9 with TRBJ2-5; D is ambiguous. CDR1 and CDR2 from the germline V gene are SGDLS and YYNGEE. Trimming removed 2 bases at V and 5 bases at J, with 16 bases between. This CDR3 has 15 amino acids. The CDR3 bases are TGTGCCAGCAGCGTTGCCTGGCAGGCTGGTGAGACCCAGTACTTC. The encoded protein is CASSVAWQAGETQYF. The full variable domain, with the rest looked up from reference TRBV9 and TRBJ2-5, is DSGVTQTPKHLITATGQRVTLRCSPRSGDLSVYWYQQSLDQGLQFLIQYYNGEERAKGNILERFSAQQFPDLHSELNLSSLELGDSALYFCASSVAWQAGETQYFGPGTRLLVL.

In its sample, this clone was seen once. The chain combines TRBV2 with TRBJ2-7, with 11 bases identical to TRBD1. Germline lookup yields CDR1 SNHLY and CDR2 FYNNEI. This CDR3 spans 15 amino acids. Trimming at V came to 6 bases and at J to 4 bases, leaving 8 bases not matched to a gene. In nucleotides, the CDR3 is TGTGCCAGCAGGTCACCCGGGACAGGGGGTTACGAGCAGTACTTC. Amino acid sequence: CASRSPGTGGYEQYF.

The chain combines TRBV27 with TRBJ2-1; TRBD2 matches at 11 bases. V trimming: 4 bases; J trimming: 4 bases; junction bases outside the gene matches: 3. Looked up from germline, CDR1 is MNHEY and CDR2 is SMNVEV (reference sequence). This CDR3 is 15 amino acids long. The CDR3 DNA follows: TGTGCCAGCAGTTACAGACTAGCGGGGTACAATGAGCAGTTCTTC. Protein product: CASSYRLAGYNEQFF.

The chain recombines TRBV4-1 with TRBJ1-1; maybe TRBD1 (6 bases). The CDR3 extends over 15 amino acids. Trimming left V 0 bases short and J 5 bases short, with 13 bases between. Germline V lookup: CDR1 MGHRA, CDR2 YSYEKL. The CDR3 bases are TGCGCCAGCAGCCAAGATCGGGGGGCGAGTACTGAAGCTTTCTTT. This encodes CASSQDRGASTEAFF.

This chain joins TRBV28 and TRBJ1-2; D is uncertain. The CDR3 length is 14 residues. Germline V lookup: CDR1 MDHEN, CDR2 SYDVKM. Trimming stripped 2 bases from V and 3 bases from J, with 10 bases between. The DNA of the CDR3 is TGTGCCAGCAGTTTACCGTCGGAATACTATGGCTACACCTTC. Translation: CASSLPSEYYGYTF.

V and J are TRBV5-4 and TRBJ2-2; 11 bases line up with TRBD2. Germline trimming cut 2 bases from V and 6 bases from J; bases unmatched to any gene: 3. Per the germline V gene, CDR1 is SGHNT and CDR2 is YYREEE (reference sequence). This CDR3 is built from 15 residues. The CDR3 is CASSFLAGGAGELFF. CDR3 coding DNA: TGTGCCAGCAGCTTTTTAGCGGGAGGGGCCGGGGAGCTGTTTTTT.

This clone was found once. One end of the junction fails to match germline, which may point to a read error. The chain carries TRBV7-8 and TRBJ2-5; a possible D gene is TRBD2 (5 bases). Per germline, CDR1 SGHVS and CDR2 FQNEAQ. The CDR3 consists of 16 residues. For the CDR3, the DNA is TGTGCCAGCAGTTTAGATATCGGCCCTGGGCATGAGGGCCAGTACTTC. Residues: CASSLDIGPGHEGQYF.

The gene calls are TRBV9 and TRBJ2-1; D not certain. V shed 0 bases and J shed 0 bases, with 10 bases lying between them. CDR3 length equals 16 residues. Germline V gene lookup returns CDR1 SGDLS and CDR2 YYNGEE. DNA for the CDR3: TGTGCCAGCAGCGTAGCGAGGTCCGGCTCCTACAATGAGCAGTTCTTC. It yields the protein CASSVARSGSYNEQFF.

The chain uses TRBV27 and TRBJ2-7; 9 bases match TRBD1. The trim removed 5 bases at V and 6 bases at J, leaving 8 bases unmatched. Germline V CDR1 and CDR2: MNHEY, SMNVEV (reference sequence). The CDR3 sequence is 14 residues long. DNA of the CDR3: TGTGCCAGCAGTCCCGGGACAGGGAGCACCGAGCAGTACTTC. This encodes CASSPGTGSTEQYF.

CDR3 protein: CASSVGGGNTIYF. For the CDR3, the DNA is TGTGCCAGCAGCGTAGGGGGTGGAAACACCATATATTTT. The chain joins TRBV9 to TRBJ1-3; no definite D call. The germline V gene has CDR1 SGDLS and CDR2 YYNGEE. Trimming removed 0 bases at V and 3 bases at J, with 4 bases between. The CDR3 has 13 amino acids.

This chain links TRBV6-5 with TRBJ2-3, with 7 bases matching TRBD1. Germline values: CDR1 MNHEY, CDR2 SVGAGI. V trimming: 4 bases; J trimming: 6 bases; junction bases outside the gene matches: 13. This CDR3 spans 16 amino acids. This chain's CDR3 is CASSLKGQPMVDTQYF. In DNA form, the CDR3 reads TGTGCCAGCAGTTTGAAGGGACAGCCCATGGTGGATACGCAGTATTTT.